The next 10 T cell receptor beta chains were all read from a single sample in a study of blood T cell repertoires in COVID-19. Measured with immunoSEQ multiplex PCR; TCRdb has only the in-frame clones, and not every one. The sample carries roughly 59,000 clones, roughly 80% recorded once. The sequenced sample consisted of peripheral blood. The receptors here all came from an elderly man with acute or convalescent COVID-19.

The chain couples TRBV5-6 to TRBJ2-7; maybe TRBD1 (6 bases). V lost 0 bases and J lost 2, with 18 bases in between. The CDR3 is 17 amino acids. Germline CDR1 and CDR2: SGHDT and YYEEEE. CDR3 sequence: CASSLVRGSKGAYEQYF. CDR3 sequence (DNA): TGTGCCAGCAGCTTGGTCAGGGGTTCAAAAGGGGCCTACGAGCAGTACTTC.

The rearrangement uses TRBV12-5 and TRBJ2-1; 16 bases line up with TRBD2. V lost 6 bases and J lost 6; bases outside the gene matches: 5. Germline V gene sequence: CDR1 LGHNT, CDR2 FRNRAP. CDR3 length: 16 amino acids. The CDR3 region is CASGRGTSGGANEQFF. The CDR3 DNA reads as TGTGCTAGTGGCCGCGGGACTAGCGGGGGGGCCAATGAGCAGTTCTTC. Using reference TRBV12-5 and TRBJ2-1 for the parts outside the CDR3, the full variable domain is DARVTQTPRHKVTEMGQEVTMRCQPILGHNTVFWYRQTMMQGLELLAYFRNRAPLDDSGMPKDRFSAEMPDATLATLKIQPSEPRDSAVYFCASGRGTSGGANEQFFGPGTRLTVL.

This clone was picked up a small number of times. The rearrangement uses TRBV7-2 and TRBJ1-2; D gene ambiguous. The V end was cut by 1 base, the J end by 8 bases, with 14 bases between. The CDR3 has 14 residues. CDR1 is SGHTA and CDR2 is FQGNSA in the germline V gene. CDR3 in DNA: TGTGCCAGCAGCTTAGGAGAGAGTACTATGGGCTACACCTTC. It encodes CASSLGESTMGYTF. Looking up the rest from reference TRBV7-2 and TRBJ1-2 gives the full variable domain: GAGVSQSPSNKVTEKGKDVELRCDPISGHTALYWYRQSLGQGLEFLIYFQGNSAPDKSGLPSDRFSAERTGGSVSTLTIQRTQQEDSAVYLCASSLGESTMGYTFGSGTRLTVV.

The CDR3 sequence is CASSPRLTGLGNYGYTF. The DNA for the CDR3 is TGTGCCAGCAGTCCCAGGCTAACAGGTCTTGGTAACTATGGCTACACCTTC. This chain links TRBV27 with TRBJ1-2; D is possibly TRBD1 (5 bases). The length of the CDR3 is 17 residues. CDR1 and CDR2 (germline): MNHEY, SMNVEV (reference sequence). V lost 5 bases and J lost 1, with 20 bases in between.

The chain is built from TRBV7-9 and TRBJ2-7; D may be TRBD2 (6 bases). V shed 5 bases and J shed 0 bases, with 14 bases lying between them. The CDR3 spans 15 residues. Germline V gene data show CDR1 as SEHNR and CDR2 as FQNEAQ (reference sequence). The CDR3 DNA sequence: TGTGCCAGCAGCCCTAGTTGGGACTCCTCCTACGAGCAGTACTTC. Amino acids: CASSPSWDSSYEQYF.

The V gene is TRBV12-5, the J gene TRBJ1-2; 11 bases line up with TRBD1. Germline values: CDR1 LGHNT, CDR2 FRNRAP. CDR3 size: 14 residues. With 6 bases clipped from V and 5 bases from J, the junction kept 5 bases outside the gene matches. The CDR3 loop is CASGDRDRGYGYTF. The CDR3 DNA sequence: TGTGCTAGTGGCGATAGGGACAGGGGGTATGGCTACACCTTC.

The chain joins TRBV14 to TRBJ2-1; D might be TRBD1 (6 bases). V was clipped by 0 bases and J by 7 bases, with 13 bases between them. CDR3 length: 15 residues. The V gene's germline CDR1 is SGHDN and CDR2 FVKESK. CDR3 protein: CASSQDLTGRNEQFF. As DNA, the CDR3 is TGTGCCAGCAGCCAAGATCTCACAGGGCGGAATGAGCAGTTCTTC.

This chain links TRBV3-1 (or the pseudogene TRBV3-2) with TRBJ2-2; D is unclear. Trimming stripped 2 bases from V and 7 bases from J, with 8 bases between. Looked up from germline, CDR1 is LGHDT and CDR2 is YNNKEL (reference sequence). There are 13 residues in the CDR3. In nucleotides, the CDR3 is TGTGCCAGCAGCCAACGAGTAATCGGGGAGCTGTTTTTT. It yields the protein CASSQRVIGELFF.

V and J are TRBV6-5 and TRBJ2-5; D is possibly TRBD2 (5 bases). This CDR3 is built from 12 residues. Germline-derived CDR1 and CDR2 are MNHEY and SVGAGI. V dropped 7 bases and J dropped 10 bases, with 16 bases sitting between them. CDR3 nucleotide sequence: TGTGCCAGCACCTCTGGAGGCTGGGGCCAGTACTTC. Amino acids: CASTSGGWGQYF.

V gene TRBV9 combines with J gene TRBJ1-2; 7 nucleotides match TRBD1. Germline lookup yields CDR1 SGDLS and CDR2 YYNGEE. J was trimmed by 4 bases and V by 0 bases; bases with no gene match: 9. This CDR3 contains 16 residues. CDR3 sequence: CASSVGGQVATYGYTF. The DNA of the CDR3 is TGTGCCAGCAGCGTAGGAGGACAGGTTGCAACCTATGGCTACACCTTC.